These 28 T cell receptor beta chains came from one sample sequenced in a study of human T cells and chemical hapten exposure. The library tagged each cDNA molecule with unique molecular identifiers. TCRdb fed the reads into MiXCR, producing one record per CDR3 protein. This repertoire shows 95,000 to 150,000 distinct CDR3 sequences, over 7.5% found once; its top ten account for 1.3% to 1.5%. Total RNA was extracted from unfractionated whole blood. The sample consisted of whole blood. The receptors stem from a human donor in good health. Some clones in this sample may be carry-over from other donors' samples.

The chain couples TRBV6-5 to TRBJ2-7, with 8 bases fitting TRBD1. CDR3 size: 15 residues. CDR1 is MNHEY and CDR2 is SVGAGI in the germline V gene. V was pared by 2 bases and J by 2 bases, with 5 bases of the junction left unmatched. The DNA of the CDR3 is TGTGCCAGCAGTTACGGGGGACAGGACCCCTACGAGCAGTACTTC. Amino acid sequence: CASSYGGQDPYEQYF.

There are many counts of this clonotype. This chain joins TRBV12-3 or TRBV12-4 and TRBJ1-2, with TRBD1 matching 8 bases. The CDR3 length is 14 residues. With V trimmed by 4 bases and J by 4 bases, 5 bases remained unmatched. CDR3 DNA sequence: TGTGCCAGCAGTTCGGACAGGGTGGCCTATGGCTACACCTTC. Translated, it gives CASSSDRVAYGYTF.

This clonotype showed up many times. The chain couples TRBV12-3 or TRBV12-4 to TRBJ2-3; D gene uncertain. Trimming left V 1 base short and J 2 bases short, with 7 bases between. The length of the CDR3 is 14 residues. The CDR3, as DNA: TGTGCCAGCAGTTTAGTTGTGGCCACAGATACGCAGTATTTT. It encodes CASSLVVATDTQYF.

This clonotype has only a few counts. In DNA form, the CDR3 reads TGCAGTGCTAGAGACGACGGGACGGGAAATCAGCCCCAGCATTTT. Translated: CSARDDGTGNQPQHF. This rearrangement joins TRBV20-1 to TRBJ1-5, with D maybe TRBD1 (5 bases). The CDR3 has 15 amino acids. Per the germline V gene, CDR1 is DFQATT and CDR2 is SNEGSKA (reference sequence). V lost 0 bases to trimming and J lost 4 bases, with 13 bases between them.

In its sample, this clonotype was seen a few times. The chain employs TRBV4-3 and TRBJ2-5; D perhaps matches TRBD1 (7 bases). CDR1 and CDR2 from the germline V gene are LGHNA and YSLEER. With 2 bases removed from V and 5 bases from J, the gap between germline ends came to 18 bases. This CDR3 comprises 16 residues. This CDR3 reads CASSQTRDSSFETQYF. DNA of the CDR3: TGCGCCAGCAGCCAAACGCGGGACAGCTCCTTCGAGACCCAGTACTTC.

This clonotype was counted many times. The chain employs TRBV15 and TRBJ2-1, with D perhaps TRBD2 (6 bases). Trimming cost V 6 bases and J 5 bases, with 20 bases left between them. CDR3 length: 16 residues. Germline V gives CDR1 LNHNV, CDR2 YYDKDF (reference sequence). CDR3 in DNA: TGTGCCACCAGAAAAACTTCGGGACTCCTAAACAATGAGCAGTTCTTC. The encoded protein is CATRKTSGLLNNEQFF.

This clonotype was found many times. V is TRBV3-1 and J is TRBJ2-3; possible D gene TRBD1, 6 bases. V was cut by 1 base and J by 6 bases, with 20 bases left in between. Germline V gene data show CDR1 as LGHDT and CDR2 as YNNKEL (reference sequence). The CDR3 length is 17 residues. The CDR3 DNA is TGTGCCAGCAGCCAAGCTGGTGAAATCCGAGGGGGTGATACGCAGTATTTT. It encodes CASSQAGEIRGGDTQYF.

This clonotype has at least ten counts. The chain recombines TRBV3-1 with TRBJ2-4, with D possibly TRBD2 on 6 matching bases. CDR1 and CDR2 (germline): LGHDT, YNNKEL (reference sequence). Trimming took off 1 base at V and 2 bases at J, with 9 bases between the two ends. CDR3 length equals 15 residues. The CDR3 protein is CASSQARGTKNIQYF. CDR3 nucleotide sequence: TGTGCCAGCAGCCAAGCCCGGGGGACCAAAAACATTCAGTACTTC.

This clonotype appeared a few times. The rearrangement uses TRBV4-1 and TRBJ1-1; 10 bases line up with TRBD1. This CDR3 contains 19 residues. Germline values: CDR1 MGHRA, CDR2 YSYEKL. Trimming took 3 bases from V and 4 from J; bases not matched to a gene: 17. The CDR3 region is CASSHPPGQGSMLATEAFF. The CDR3 nucleotides read TGCGCCAGCAGCCATCCACCGGGACAGGGGTCCATGTTAGCCACTGAAGCTTTCTTT.

There are a few counts of this clonotype. The chain carries TRBV23-1 and TRBJ2-3; the match to TRBD2 covers 7 bases. TRBV23-1 carries the ORF label, with uncertain function. CDR3 length: 15 amino acids. The V segment lost 2 bases and the J segment 4 bases; nucleotides outside the gene matches: 6. The CDR3 reads CASSQRTSFADTQYF. The CDR3 DNA reads TGCGCCAGCAGTCAACGGACTAGTTTTGCAGATACGCAGTATTTT.

This clonotype was counted a few times. The chain has TRBV7-2 and TRBJ1-5, with unresolved D. Germline V gene sequence: CDR1 SGHTA, CDR2 FQGNSA. The CDR3 runs 15 residues. With 1 base removed from V and 4 bases from J, the gap between germline ends came to 11 bases. The CDR3: CASSLVTVGNQPQHF. DNA for the CDR3: TGTGCCAGCAGCTTAGTAACAGTCGGGAATCAGCCCCAGCATTTT. Looking up the rest from reference TRBV7-2 and TRBJ1-5 gives the full variable domain: GAGVSQSPSNKVTEKGKDVELRCDPISGHTALYWYRQSLGQGLEFLIYFQGNSAPDKSGLPSDRFSAERTGGSVSTLTIQRTQQEDSAVYLCASSLVTVGNQPQHFGDGTRLSIL.

For this clonotype: An end of the junction differs from the germline gene, which may be a read error. The rearrangement links TRBV6-2 or TRBV6-3 to TRBJ2-5, with D maybe TRBD1 (6 bases). There are 17 residues in the CDR3. The germline CDR1 and CDR2 sequences are MNHEY and SVGEGT. The CDR3: CASSYRQVRDIEETQYF. CDR3 bases: TGTGCCAGTAGTTACCGCCAAGTCCGGGACATAGAAGAGACCCAGTACTTC.

This clonotype was counted a few times. The gene calls are TRBV10-3 and TRBJ2-1; 7 bases align to TRBD1. Trimming at V came to 6 bases and at J to 15 bases, leaving 8 bases not matched to a gene. Germline assignment: CDR1 ENHRY and CDR2 SYGVKD. The CDR3 runs to 11 residues. CDR3 sequence: CAIRRQGDTFF. CDR3 in DNA: TGTGCCATCAGGCGGCAGGGGGATACGTTCTTC.

The genes are TRBV30 and TRBJ2-4; 12 bases are a match to TRBD2. CDR3 size: 19 residues. Germline CDR1 GTSNPN, CDR2 SVGIG (reference sequence). V was pared by 5 bases and J by 5 bases, with 19 bases of the junction left unmatched. The chain's CDR3 is CAWGRGASGRVVFENIQYF. The CDR3 DNA reads TGTGCCTGGGGTCGTGGGGCTAGCGGGAGGGTGGTATTCGAAAACATTCAGTACTTC.

This clonotype was seen repeatedly, ten times or more. The gene calls are TRBV27 and TRBJ1-2; 8 nucleotides line up with TRBD1. Looked up from germline, CDR1 is MNHEY and CDR2 is SMNVEV (reference sequence). This CDR3 contains 14 residues. V lost 3 bases to trimming and J lost 5 bases; unmatched junction nucleotides: 5. The CDR3 is CASSFDRGEYGYTF. CDR3 DNA: TGTGCCAGCAGTTTTGACAGGGGAGAGTATGGCTACACCTTC.

The J gene is TRBJ1-6, the V gene TRBV7-3; D perhaps matches TRBD1 (5 bases). The V gene lost 6 bases and the J gene lost 5 bases, with 11 bases spanning the gap. Germline V gene lookup returns CDR1 SGHTA and CDR2 FQGTGA. This CDR3 has 14 residues. CDR3 amino acids: CASSPGFNNSPLHF. In DNA, the CDR3 is TGTGCCAGCAGTCCAGGGTTTAATAATTCACCCCTCCACTTT.

This clonotype was counted between two and nine times. The chain joins TRBV25-1 to TRBJ2-3, with 8 bases identical to TRBD1. From germline, CDR1 is MGHDK and CDR2 SYGVNS. The V segment lost 3 bases and the J segment 2 bases; nucleotides outside the gene matches: 7. CDR3 length: 16 amino acids. In DNA form, the CDR3 reads TGTGCCAGCAGTGATTCAGGGACAGGATTCACAGATACGCAGTATTTT. The encoded protein is CASSDSGTGFTDTQYF.

The chain uses TRBV3-1 and TRBJ2-1, with 9 bases that match TRBD2. Losses at the gene ends were 4 bases for V and 2 bases for J; bases not matched to a gene: 6. Germline assignment: CDR1 LGHDT and CDR2 YNNKEL (reference sequence). The CDR3 has 16 amino acids. In nucleotides, the CDR3 is TGTGCCAGCAGCCTAAGTGCTAGCGGGGCCTACAATGAGCAGTTCTTC. Translated, it gives CASSLSASGAYNEQFF.

This clonotype has a count of ten or more. The V gene is TRBV25-1, the J gene TRBJ2-6; D is unresolved. Trimming cost V 5 bases and J 4 bases, with 9 bases left between them. The V gene's germline CDR1 is MGHDK and CDR2 SYGVNS. The CDR3 runs to 14 residues. CDR3 bases: TGTGCCAGCAGTTTTGGATCCGGGGCCAACGTCCTGACTTTC. It codes for CASSFGSGANVLTF.

This clonotype turned up a few times. V is TRBV6-6 and J is TRBJ2-6; 7 bases fit TRBD1. J was trimmed by 1 base and V by 4 bases; bases with no gene match: 13. Germline assignment: CDR1 MNHNY and CDR2 SVGAGI (reference sequence). This CDR3 is built from 19 residues. The CDR3 spells CASSFRGSRVGSGANVLTF. CDR3 coding DNA: TGTGCCAGCAGTTTCAGGGGGAGCCGGGTGGGTTCTGGGGCCAACGTCCTGACTTTC.

This clonotype was detected only a few times. The chain is built from TRBV14 and TRBJ2-1; tentative D call: TRBD1 (6 bases). Between the trimmed V and J ends, which lost 3 bases and 11 bases, there was a span of 14 bases. The CDR3 consists of 13 residues. Germline-derived CDR1 and CDR2 are SGHDN and FVKESK. The CDR3 coding sequence is TGTGCCAGCAGCCAGCTCACAACAGGGAAGCAGTTCTTC. It is translated as CASSQLTTGKQFF.

This clonotype was detected many times. V is TRBV6-5 and J is TRBJ2-5; tentatively, D is TRBD2 (7 bases). CDR1 and CDR2 from the germline V gene are MNHEY and SVGAGI. V was clipped by 4 bases and J by 3 bases, with 15 bases between them. The CDR3 runs 15 residues. The CDR3 sequence: CASSSPRGGEETQYF. Here the CDR3 DNA reads TGTGCCAGCAGTTCTCCGAGGGGGGGTGAAGAGACCCAGTACTTC.

This clonotype was counted a single time. A much larger clone differs by one base, so this may be a read error. The chain has TRBV5-1 and TRBJ2-1; TRBD2 aligns across 10 bases. Germline CDR1 SGHRS, CDR2 YFSETQ. The CDR3 runs 15 residues. In nucleotides, the CDR3 is TGCGCCAGCAGCTTGGCTCTAGCGGGAGTTGGTGAGGAGTTCTTC. It encodes CASSLALAGVGEEFF.

This clonotype was observed a few times. The chain links TRBV20-1 to TRBJ2-3, with 8 bases identical to TRBD1. Unmatched junction bases numbered 7, after V lost 6 bases and J lost 5 bases. The CDR3 sequence is 13 residues long. CDR1 is DFQATT and CDR2 is SNEGSKA in the germline V gene (reference sequence). CDR3 residues: CSAIDRGGDTQYF. The CDR3 region has the DNA TGCAGTGCCATTGACAGGGGAGGAGATACGCAGTATTTT.

The CDR3 sequence: CASSWDANTEAFF. In nucleotides, the CDR3 is TGTGCCAGCAGTTGGGACGCGAACACTGAAGCTTTCTTT. This chain joins TRBV27 and TRBJ1-1; tentatively, D is TRBD1 (5 bases). The CDR3 consists of 13 residues. V gave up 4 bases and J gave up 1 base, with 7 bases separating them. Germline lookup yields CDR1 MNHEY and CDR2 SMNVEV (reference sequence).

This rearrangement joins TRBV6-5 to TRBJ1-1, with TRBD1 matching over 7 bases. Germline values: CDR1 MNHEY, CDR2 SVGAGI. The CDR3 loop spans 20 amino acids. V lost 2 bases and J lost 0; bases outside the gene matches: 18. This chain's CDR3 is CASSYPTPGTANYMNTEAFF. In nucleotides, the CDR3 is TGTGCCAGCAGTTACCCGACCCCCGGGACAGCAAATTACATGAACACTGAAGCTTTCTTT.

This clonotype occurred many times. This chain connects TRBV7-9 to TRBJ1-1; TRBD1 aligns across 10 bases. Germline values: CDR1 SEHNR, CDR2 FQNEAQ (reference sequence). The CDR3 has 13 residues. V dropped 10 bases and J dropped 1; count of bases not matched to a gene: 3. CDR3 sequence: CAIDRGPNTEAFF. DNA of the CDR3: TGTGCCATCGACAGGGGGCCGAACACTGAAGCTTTCTTT. The variable domain in full, with the rest retrieved from reference TRBV7-9 and TRBJ1-1, is DTGVSQNPRHKITKRGQNVTFRCDPISEHNRLYWYRQTLGQGPEFLTYFQNEAQLEKSRLLSDRFSAERPKGSFSTLEIQRTEQGDSAMYLCAIDRGPNTEAFFGQGTRLTVV.

This clonotype was observed many times. The V call is TRBV6-2 or TRBV6-3, the J call TRBJ1-6, with a weak D call TRBD1 (6 bases). The CDR3 is 18 residues long. The germline gives CDR1 MNHEY, CDR2 SVGEGT. Trimming removed 2 bases at V and 1 base at J, with 15 bases between. Here the CDR3 DNA reads TGTGCCAGCAGTTACGGACAGAACGGAGGATCCTATAATTCACCCCTCCACTTT. It specifies CASSYGQNGGSYNSPLHF.